The entry below describes one TCR beta chain. No antigen is known for it. Base qualities were left out, and no much larger clone turns up one base away. The data were taken from a study of shared clonotypes between healthy human individuals (TCRdb year 2020). For the study in its entirety: A couple of women and a few men aged 18 to 49 years were included in the cohort. For each donor, CD4 naive and CD4 memory were each run on three plates, CD8 naive on two plates, and CD8 memory on one plate. To estimate repertoire size and how much clonotypes are shared between individuals, the study performed deep sequencing of blood TCR repertoires from five healthy adults. Different laboratories and diverse techniques were used to prepare libraries and sequence TCR repertoires, to increase sequencing depth and limit assay-specific biases. Each donor's leukapheresis produced roughly between about 0.9 and 9.5 billion PBMCs.

Using the deep immunoSEQ assay, multiplex PCR amplified TCR CDR3 regions from genomic DNA. Genomic DNA extracted from each cell subset was distributed evenly over all wells of several immunoSEQ 96-well plates, and each plate served as one replicate. For sorted subsets, each replicate PCR was loaded with approximately 200 ng genomic DNA, equivalent to about 33,000 T cell genomes. The purified libraries were quantified using a Qubit 3.0 fluorometer, sized with a Bioanalyzer 2100, and then quantified again using the KAPA Library Quantification kit. Every immunoSEQ 96-well plate was sequenced on a separate single-read 150-cycle Illumina NextSeq 550 flow cell. Regarding the original processing steps: Because the immunoSEQ output held only junctional sequences and lacked quality scores, the filtering could not match the filtering applied to full-length reads. To assign V/J genes and CDR3, sequences were annotated against IMGT germline references using PyIR, a Python wrapper for IgBLAST v1.9. Reads were removed for weak V/J assignments (E-value above 1e-6), missing CDR3, stop codons, out-of-frame junctions, or ambiguous translated residues. V3J clonotypes were defined by identical inferred V gene, J gene, and CDR3 amino acid sequence. The percentage overlap between two repertoires was calculated by dividing the number of shared unique clonotypes by the size of the smaller repertoire. Richness of each repertoire was evaluated using RTK rarefaction, the Chao1 estimator, and Recon v2.1 estimates of unobserved clonotypes. Generation probabilities were computed with OLGA for all TCRbeta clonotypes obtained by the gDNA method from several donors. Sourced from immuneACCESS, this table was stored by TCRdb with only in-frame sequences that have V and J called. A share of the clones is absent; for the studies checked, an unresolved V gene accounts for under half, and the remainder has no known explanation. The V and J calls and clone size are taken from that table; D and trimming were inferred from the DNA. This sample is represented by more than 2,000,000 clones; over 85% of them were singletons. The biggest ten clones account for approximately 0.4% of the sample.

Summary of the overall study and its limitations: Estimated clonotype richness was generally larger for naive than for memory subsets. Pairwise subsampling indicated that sequencing depth was expected to affect the degree of clonotype sharing among donors. Even with the large sequencing depth, rarefaction of the sorted-subset datasets indicated that sequencing was incomplete. Sampling was restricted to blood, and TCR repertoires in tissues likely differ from the TCR repertoires found in blood. Compared with non-shared clonotypes, clonotypes shared by all four sorted-subset donors had higher generation probabilities. The genetic and exposure-history diversity represented was limited by the small number of donors. About 5% of naive CD4, around 4% of naive CD8, 2% to 2.5% of memory CD4, and 0.35% to 0.4% of memory CD8 clonotypes were shared across several donors.

Donors were healthy HIV-negative adults with no recently reported acute infections or vaccinations. Only Caucasian adults living in Nashville, Tennessee, USA were represented among the donors. Magnetic negative selection was used to enrich CD4+ T cells, after which naive cells were positively selected on CD45RA and the negative fraction became the memory subset. Blood was collected by leukapheresis, and PBMCs were isolated by Ficoll-Histopaque density gradient centrifugation and then cryopreserved in liquid nitrogen vapor phase. Purity and quantity of every magnetically sorted T cell population were checked by analytical flow cytometry. Genomic DNA was isolated from each sorted fraction and quantified by UV absorbance on a Nanodrop 2000c. The germline V gene provides CDR1 SGHVS and CDR2 FNYEAQ. From V the trimming removes 5 bases and from J it removes 6 bases, while the gene matches leave 5 bases of the junction unaccounted for. The cysteine opens and the phenylalanine closes a CDR3 of 13 amino acids. Only the CDR3 portion is preserved as DNA: 39 bases, with reading frame beginning at the first base.

The chain couples TRBV7-6 to TRBJ1-2, and 8 junctional nucleotides match TRBD1. Sequencing was carried out using naive CD4+ T cells from PBMCs. Explained via the paper, the cell subset or site label denotes: CD45RA+ positively selected. The clonotype was recovered from a man between 18 and 29 years old in good health. Some clones in this sample may be carry-over from other donors' samples. At the DNA level, the sequence is TGTGCCAGCAGCAAGGACAGGGTGCATGGCTACACCTTC. This is translated as CASSKDRVHGYTF.